A selection of T cell receptor beta chains follows, all from one sample in a study of OX40 agonist ivuxolimab in advanced cancers. Here immunoSEQ multiplex PCR was the method, and the copy in TCRdb shows in-frame clones only, minus some. The sample carries tens of thousands of clones, 85% recorded once. The sequenced sample was CD4+ or CD8+ T cells sorted from blood, obtained in a trial of the OX40 agonist ivuxolimab. The receptors derive from an adult with an advanced solid tumor such as melanoma, head and neck, liver or kidney cancer. CDR3s include the opening cysteine and the closing phenylalanine or tryptophan. D genes are given only for firm matches. Clone size is not always given. Where it is, it says once, few, many or a class for expanded clones.

NA	once	TRBV9	TRBJ1-2	CASSVDGTLNYGYTF	TGTGCCAGCAGCGTAGATGGCACCCTTAACTATGGCTACACCTTC
TRBD2	once	TRBV6-1	TRBJ2-3	CASCTSGGSTDTQYF	TGTGCCAGCTGCACTAGCGGGGGTTCCACAGATACGCAGTATTTT
NA	NA	TRBV25-1	TRBJ2-3	CASSEVNRRTDTQYF	TGTGCCAGCAGTGAAGTGAACAGACGCACAGATACGCAGTATTTT
NA	NA	TRBV16	TRBJ2-3	CASRPEYTDTQYF	TGTGCCAGCAGACCAGAATACACAGATACGCAGTATTTT
NA	NA	TRBV30	TRBJ1-1	CAWTLRREGWAFF	TGTGCCTGGACCCTACGGCGGGAGGGATGGGCTTTCTTT
NA	NA	TRBV6-5	TRBJ1-2	CASSYRRPGYGYTF	TGTGCCAGCAGTTACCGCCGACCCGGATATGGCTACACCTTC
TRBD2	NA	TRBV15	TRBJ2-1	CATSNDGLVYNEQFF	TGTGCCACCAGCAACGACGGACTAGTATACAATGAGCAGTTCTTC
TRBD2	NA	TRBV29-1	TRBJ2-6	CSVDSSGGYLSSGANVLTF	TGCAGCGTTGACAGCAGCGGGGGGTATCTTTCCTCTGGGGCCAACGTCCTGACTTTC
TRBD1	NA	TRBV6-4	TRBJ2-3	CATSTGPRDTQYF	TGTGCCACCTCGACAGGGCCGAGAGATACGCAGTATTTT
NA	NA	TRBV7-9	TRBJ2-2	CASSLAGTNTGELFF	TGTGCCAGCAGCTTGGCGGGGACGAACACCGGGGAGCTGTTTTTT
TRBD2	NA	TRBV7-2	TRBJ2-1	CASSLKLAGAGWQFF	TGTGCCAGCAGCTTGAAACTAGCGGGGGCAGGTTGGCAGTTCTTC
TRBD1	NA	TRBV16	TRBJ2-7	CASSRTGFGSYEQYF	TGTGCCAGCAGCCGGACAGGTTTTGGGTCCTACGAGCAGTACTTC
NA	NA	TRBV30	TRBJ2-3	CAWSVGQADTQYF	TGTGCCTGGAGTGTAGGGCAGGCAGATACGCAGTATTTT
NA	NA	TRBV19	TRBJ1-1	CASSILGEGTEAFF	TGTGCCAGTAGTATCCTGGGGGAGGGCACTGAAGCTTTCTTT
TRBD1	NA	TRBV4-2	TRBJ1-2	CASSQDSLGTGIYGYTF	TGTGCCAGCAGCCAAGACTCCCTGGGGACAGGAATCTATGGCTACACCTTC
NA	NA	TRBV15	TRBJ1-5	CATSRDPSNSSPQHF	TGTGCCACCAGCAGAGATCCGTCCAATTCTTCGCCCCAGCATTTT
TRBD1	once	TRBV29-1	TRBJ1-1	CSVGGQWGSTEAFF	TGCAGCGTTGGGGGACAGTGGGGGAGCACTGAAGCTTTCTTT
NA	NA	TRBV5-1	TRBJ1-4	CASSSQTDLREKLFF	TGCGCCAGCAGCTCCCAGACGGATCTGAGGGAAAAACTGTTTTTT
NA	NA	TRBV11-2	TRBJ1-4	CASSLTRRPEKLFF	TGTGCCAGCAGCTTAACACGGAGGCCTGAAAAACTGTTTTTT
NA	NA	TRBV6-5	TRBJ1-2	CASRDADYGYTF	TGTGCCAGTAGAGACGCTGACTATGGCTACACCTTC
NA	few	TRBV4-3	TRBJ1-1	CASSLGGKNTEAFF	TGCGCCAGCAGCCTAGGGGGGAAGAACACTGAAGCTTTCTTT
NA	NA	TRBV4-2	TRBJ2-1	CASSQEGDTNNEQFF	TGTGCCAGCAGCCAAGAAGGGGACACAAACAATGAGCAGTTCTTC
NA	NA	TRBV5-6	TRBJ1-4	CASSSVDYSKLFF	TGTGCCAGCAGCTCTGTTGATTATTCAAAACTGTTTTTT
NA	NA	TRBV7-2	TRBJ2-3	CASSITGPPTDTQYF	TGTGCCAGCAGCATAACGGGCCCCCCCACAGATACGCAGTATTTT
NA	few	TRBV2	TRBJ1-2	CASSVRNPNYGYTF	TGTGCCAGCAGTGTGCGCAACCCTAACTATGGCTACACCTTC
TRBD2	NA	TRBV9	TRBJ2-1	CASSVVVAGVVEQFF	TGTGCCAGCAGCGTAGTAGTAGCGGGAGTTGTTGAGCAGTTCTTC
TRBD1	NA	TRBV6-4	TRBJ1-2	CASSEAGGYGYTF	TGTGCCAGCAGTGAAGCAGGGGGGTATGGCTACACCTTC
TRBD1	NA	TRBV10-2	TRBJ2-1	CASLGQGDKQFF	TGCGCCAGCCTTGGACAGGGGGACAAGCAGTTCTTC
TRBD1	NA	TRBV7-8	TRBJ1-2	CASSAPTGLRGGYTF	TGTGCCAGCAGCGCGCCGACAGGGCTGAGGGGTGGCTACACCTTC
NA	NA	TRBV4-2	TRBJ2-5	CASSQDPGQETQYF	TGTGCCAGCAGCCAAGACCCGGGGCAAGAGACCCAGTACTTC
NA	NA	TRBV11-2	TRBJ1-2	CASSLEPANYGYTF	TGTGCCAGCAGCCTAGAGCCAGCTAACTATGGCTACACCTTC
TRBD1	NA	TRBV9	TRBJ2-4	CASSVGDRGGKNIQYF	TGTGCCAGCAGCGTAGGAGACAGGGGGGGCAAAAACATTCAGTACTTC
TRBD1	NA	TRBV7-2	TRBJ2-2	CASSPTTQGRELFF	TGTGCCAGCAGCCCAACGACACAGGGGAGGGAGCTGTTTTTT
TRBD1	NA	TRBV19	TRBJ2-7	CASKDRGLYEQYF	TGTGCCAGTAAGGACAGGGGGCTTTACGAGCAGTACTTC
NA	once	TRBV19	TRBJ1-5	CASSIDPDGTVRPQHF	TGTGCCAGTAGTATAGACCCCGACGGGACGGTGCGGCCCCAGCATTTT
TRBD2	NA	TRBV4-1	TRBJ2-3	CASSQVVAGATDTQYF	TGCGCCAGCAGCCAAGTGGTAGCGGGAGCTACAGATACGCAGTATTTT
TRBD1	NA	TRBV9	TRBJ1-2	CASSPQRTGYGYTF	TGTGCCAGCAGCCCCCAACGGACAGGCTATGGCTACACCTTC
TRBD2	NA	TRBV30	TRBJ2-1	CAWRMSGRAKNEQFF	TGTGCCTGGAGAATGAGCGGGAGGGCCAAAAATGAGCAGTTCTTC
NA	NA	TRBV19	TRBJ1-4	CASSMDRQIATNEKLFF	TGTGCCAGTAGTATGGACAGACAGATTGCAACTAATGAAAAACTGTTTTTT
TRBD1	NA	TRBV6-1	TRBJ1-5	CASRAGTGAQPQHF	TGTGCCAGCAGAGCCGGGACAGGGGCTCAGCCCCAGCATTTT
NA	NA	TRBV11-2	TRBJ1-5	CASSLDPGPNQPQHF	TGTGCCAGCAGCTTAGATCCGGGGCCTAATCAGCCCCAGCATTTT
NA	NA	TRBV20-1	TRBJ1-1	CSARDWTEAFF	TGCAGTGCTAGAGATTGGACTGAAGCTTTCTTT
NA	few	TRBV14	TRBJ2-7	CASSRGLASQQYF	TGTGCCAGCAGCCGGGGGCTAGCCTCCCAGCAGTACTTC
NA	NA	TRBV5-1	TRBJ2-2	CASRGSNTGELFF	TGCGCCAGCAGGGGTTCGAACACCGGGGAGCTGTTTTTT
NA	NA	TRBV19	TRBJ1-5	CASSRVSDSNQPQHF	TGTGCCAGTAGTCGGGTAAGCGACAGCAATCAGCCCCAGCATTTT